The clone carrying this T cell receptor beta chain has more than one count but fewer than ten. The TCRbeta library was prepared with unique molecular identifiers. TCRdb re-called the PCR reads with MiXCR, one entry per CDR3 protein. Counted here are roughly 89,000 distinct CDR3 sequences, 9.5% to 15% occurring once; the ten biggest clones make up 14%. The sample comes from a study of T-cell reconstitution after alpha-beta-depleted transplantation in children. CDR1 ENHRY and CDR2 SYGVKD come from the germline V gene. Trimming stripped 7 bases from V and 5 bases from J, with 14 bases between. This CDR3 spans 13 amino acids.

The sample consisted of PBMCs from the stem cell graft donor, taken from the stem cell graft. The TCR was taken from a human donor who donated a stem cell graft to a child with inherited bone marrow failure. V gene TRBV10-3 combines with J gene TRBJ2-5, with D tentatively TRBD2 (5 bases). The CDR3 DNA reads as TGTGCCATCACCCCCGGGGTGGCGGAGACCCAGTACTTC. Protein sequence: CAITPGVAETQYF.